This T cell receptor beta chain comes out of a study of cytomegalovirus exposure and HLA in healthy donors. Study-wide context: Researchers found that around 80% of some 400 genotyped donors fell within the Caucasian-associated ancestry cluster. Study results and limitations: Prior analysis indicated that the majority of TCR beta V segments exhibited productivity approximately 90% or approximately 30% of the time.

On this clone itself: Its antigen is not known.

The PCR was carried out with 60 Vbeta primers and 13 Jbeta primers. Source study methods: There were around 80 million unique TCR beta chains by a later count, and some 11 million of them were shared. The data were produced by immunoSEQ multiplex PCR, yet TCRdb's version contains in-frame clones alone and is incomplete. From that table come the V and J calls and clone size; the DNA was used to work out D and trimming. The sample holds about 120,000 clones, under 85% seen once. The CDR3 extends over 14 amino acids. Germline V gives CDR1 MNHNS, CDR2 SASEGT. J lost 6 bases, V lost 6 bases, and 3 bases had no gene match.

The source of this sequence is a woman younger than 30 in good health and CMV-seronegative. The chain combines TRBV6-1 with TRBJ2-2, with 11 positions matching TRBD2. Specimen: PBMCs. The CDR3 protein is CASRVAGGSGELFF. The CDR3 DNA follows: TGTGCCAGCAGGGTAGCGGGGGGGTCCGGGGAGCTGTTTTTT.